This TCR beta chain was captured by sequencing in a study of blood T cells in healthy people across ages. On the study more broadly: About one barcoded TCR beta cDNA was captured per two T cells.

The authors ran a second PCR of 7 to 11 cycles using a sample-barcoded 5' primer and a J-beta primer mix. TCRdb re-called the 5' RACE reads through MiXCR, storing one row per CDR3 protein. Among roughly 1.7 million distinct CDR3 sequences listed, 34% were seen once. The TCR sequence derives from a woman aged 30 to 39 in good health. The sequenced sample consisted of blood.

The CDR3 nucleotides read TGCGCCAGCAGCGGCGGGCAGAACCGTGAGCAGTACTTC. The encoded protein is CASSGGQNREQYF. V usage is TRBV5-1 and J usage is TRBJ2-1; tentatively, D is TRBD2 (5 bases). The end of the DNA fits TRBJ2-7 better, so the J call may be wrong. The CDR3 has 13 residues. The germline CDR1 and CDR2 sequences are SGHRS and YFSETQ.